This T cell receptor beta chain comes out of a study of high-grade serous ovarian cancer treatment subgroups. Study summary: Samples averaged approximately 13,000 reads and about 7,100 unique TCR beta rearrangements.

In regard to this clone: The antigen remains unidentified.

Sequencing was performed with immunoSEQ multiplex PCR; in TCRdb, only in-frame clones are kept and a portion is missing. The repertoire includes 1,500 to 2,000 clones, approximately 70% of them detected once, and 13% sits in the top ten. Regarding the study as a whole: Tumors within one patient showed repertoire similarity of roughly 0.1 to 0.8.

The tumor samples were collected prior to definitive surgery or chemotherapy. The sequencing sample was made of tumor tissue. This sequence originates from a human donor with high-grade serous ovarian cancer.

In DNA, the CDR3 is TGTGCCAGCAGCTCGCTGCGAGCTAACTATGGCTACACCTTC. Amino acids: CASSSLRANYGYTF. The chain joins TRBV7-6 to TRBJ1-2; D remains unclear. The CDR3 consists of 14 residues. The germline V and J ends were trimmed by 4 bases and 0 bases, with 9 bases remaining between them. Germline V CDR1 and CDR2: SGHVS, FNYEAQ.